These T cell receptor beta chains were read from a single sample in a study of cytomegalovirus exposure and HLA in healthy donors. Repertoires were generated with immunoSEQ multiplex PCR, while TCRdb's copy carries only in-frame clones and drops some. The sample has about 200,000 clones, about 82% seen once. Input material: PBMCs. These receptors originate from a woman aged 45-59 years in good health and CMV-seronegative. CDR3s include the opening cysteine and the closing phenylalanine or tryptophan. The D gene is left open where the match is weak. Size tells how often a clone was seen (once, few, many) or the class of an expanded clone, and some rows leave it out.

v_call: TRBV2; d_call: -; j_call: TRBJ1-1; clone_size: -; cdr3_aa: CASRAQGFVVRATEAFF; cdr3_nt: TGTGCCAGCAGGGCGCAGGGTTTCGTAGTCCGGGCCACTGAAGCTTTCTTT
v_call: TRBV21-1; d_call: -; j_call: TRBJ1-3; clone_size: once; cdr3_aa: CASSNAFGGLGNTIYF; cdr3_nt: TGTGCCAGCAGCAATGCTTTCGGGGGGCTGGGAAACACCATATATTTT
v_call: TRBV14; d_call: -; j_call: TRBJ2-1; clone_size: -; cdr3_aa: CASSQDLYNEQFF; cdr3_nt: TGTGCCAGCAGCCAAGATCTATACAATGAGCAGTTCTTC
v_call: TRBV5-1; d_call: -; j_call: TRBJ2-7; clone_size: -; cdr3_aa: CASSLVGSRNEQYF; cdr3_nt: TGCGCCAGCAGCTTGGTTGGGAGTCGGAACGAGCAGTACTTC
v_call: TRBV19; d_call: TRBD2; j_call: TRBJ2-7; clone_size: -; cdr3_aa: CASSFKGLAGYEQYF; cdr3_nt: TGTGCCAGTAGTTTCAAAGGACTAGCGGGGTACGAGCAGTACTTC
v_call: TRBV4-1; d_call: TRBD2; j_call: TRBJ2-1; clone_size: -; cdr3_aa: CASSQDFSGSTYNEQFF; cdr3_nt: TGCGCCAGCAGCCAAGATTTTAGCGGGAGCACGTACAATGAGCAGTTCTTC
v_call: TRBV12-5; d_call: TRBD2; j_call: TRBJ2-1; clone_size: -; cdr3_aa: CASGSGLAGGYNEQFF; cdr3_nt: TGTGCTAGTGGTTCCGGACTAGCGGGAGGGTACAATGAGCAGTTCTTC
v_call: TRBV18; d_call: -; j_call: TRBJ2-1; clone_size: few; cdr3_aa: CASSTLALHGNEQFF; cdr3_nt: TGTGCCAGCTCAACACTAGCCCTTCATGGGAATGAGCAGTTCTTC
v_call: TRBV18; d_call: -; j_call: TRBJ2-2; clone_size: -; cdr3_aa: CASSPATPHGGGELFF; cdr3_nt: TGTGCCAGCTCACCAGCAACCCCACATGGCGGGGGGGAGCTGTTTTTT
v_call: TRBV2; d_call: TRBD1; j_call: TRBJ2-7; clone_size: -; cdr3_aa: CASRSGTGPYEQYF; cdr3_nt: TGTGCCAGCAGGTCCGGGACAGGGCCATACGAGCAGTACTTC
v_call: TRBV28; d_call: TRBD1; j_call: TRBJ1-2; clone_size: -; cdr3_aa: CASSSGGIDYGYTF; cdr3_nt: TGTGCCAGCAGCTCAGGGGGAATAGACTATGGCTACACCTTC
v_call: TRBV27; d_call: TRBD1; j_call: TRBJ2-1; clone_size: -; cdr3_aa: CASSFRDRGGNQENGQFF; cdr3_nt: TGTGCCAGCAGTTTCCGGGACAGGGGGGGAAACCAGGAGAATGGGCAGTTCTTC
v_call: TRBV10-1; d_call: -; j_call: TRBJ1-5; clone_size: -; cdr3_aa: CASRGPQVYQPQHF; cdr3_nt: TGCGCCAGCAGGGGCCCACAGGTGTATCAGCCCCAGCATTTT
v_call: TRBV6-5; d_call: TRBD2; j_call: TRBJ2-7; clone_size: -; cdr3_aa: CASSRGRTYEQYF; cdr3_nt: TGTGCCAGCAGCCGCGGGAGAACCTACGAGCAGTACTTC
v_call: TRBV15; d_call: -; j_call: TRBJ1-1; clone_size: -; cdr3_aa: CATSRARGRNTEAFF; cdr3_nt: TGTGCCACCAGCAGAGCCAGGGGAAGGAACACTGAAGCTTTCTTT
v_call: TRBV18; d_call: -; j_call: TRBJ2-1; clone_size: once; cdr3_aa: CASSPSRTTLNNEQFF; cdr3_nt: TGTGCCAGCTCACCGTCCCGGACTACCCTTAACAATGAGCAGTTCTTC
v_call: TRBV27; d_call: -; j_call: TRBJ2-7; clone_size: -; cdr3_aa: CASSSRFEVSYRYEQYF; cdr3_nt: TGTGCCAGCAGCTCCCGGTTTGAGGTATCCTATAGGTACGAGCAGTACTTC
v_call: TRBV28; d_call: TRBD2; j_call: TRBJ2-1; clone_size: few; cdr3_aa: CASSLLREVDEQFF; cdr3_nt: TGTGCCAGCAGTTTATTGCGGGAGGTCGATGAGCAGTTCTTC
v_call: TRBV5-4; d_call: -; j_call: TRBJ2-7; clone_size: -; cdr3_aa: CASSLGQGHGEQYF; cdr3_nt: TGTGCCAGCAGCTTGGGGCAGGGTCACGGCGAGCAGTACTTC
v_call: TRBV28; d_call: TRBD1; j_call: TRBJ1-5; clone_size: -; cdr3_aa: CASSVGQGSNQPQHF; cdr3_nt: TGTGCCAGCAGTGTGGGACAGGGAAGCAATCAGCCCCAGCATTTT
v_call: TRBV7-2; d_call: TRBD2; j_call: TRBJ2-3; clone_size: -; cdr3_aa: CASSLELAGSDTQYF; cdr3_nt: TGTGCCAGCAGCTTAGAATTAGCGGGATCAGATACGCAGTATTTT
v_call: TRBV11-3; d_call: -; j_call: TRBJ2-5; clone_size: once; cdr3_aa: CASSPAGQIQETQYF; cdr3_nt: TGTGCCAGCAGCCCTGCCGGACAGATACAAGAGACCCAGTACTTC
v_call: TRBV21-1; d_call: -; j_call: TRBJ2-2; clone_size: -; cdr3_aa: CASSKTGINTGELFF; cdr3_nt: TGTGCCAGCAGCAAGACAGGAATCAACACCGGGGAGCTGTTTTTT
v_call: TRBV6-1; d_call: -; j_call: TRBJ1-1; clone_size: -; cdr3_aa: CASNLGLHTEAFF; cdr3_nt: TGTGCCAGCAACCTTGGACTGCACACTGAAGCTTTCTTT
v_call: TRBV30; d_call: TRBD2; j_call: TRBJ2-7; clone_size: -; cdr3_aa: CAWIGAGGGHEQYF; cdr3_nt: TGTGCCTGGATTGGAGCGGGAGGAGGCCACGAGCAGTACTTC
v_call: TRBV2; d_call: -; j_call: TRBJ2-5; clone_size: -; cdr3_aa: CASKSWGPGQETQYF; cdr3_nt: TGTGCCAGTAAAAGCTGGGGCCCTGGCCAAGAGACCCAGTACTTC
v_call: TRBV6-1; d_call: TRBD2; j_call: TRBJ2-7; clone_size: -; cdr3_aa: CASRGASGSNHEQYF; cdr3_nt: TGTGCCAGCAGGGGGGCTAGCGGGAGTAACCACGAGCAGTACTTC
v_call: TRBV4-1; d_call: TRBD2; j_call: TRBJ2-5; clone_size: -; cdr3_aa: CASSLSGSDETQYF; cdr3_nt: TGCGCCAGCAGCCTTAGCGGGAGTGATGAGACCCAGTACTTC
v_call: TRBV10-2; d_call: TRBD1; j_call: TRBJ1-4; clone_size: -; cdr3_aa: CASSDRGLTNEKLFF; cdr3_nt: TGCGCCAGCAGTGACAGGGGGCTTACTAATGAAAAACTGTTTTTT
v_call: TRBV6-5; d_call: -; j_call: TRBJ1-4; clone_size: -; cdr3_aa: CASSSLGGGSEKLFF; cdr3_nt: TGTGCCAGCAGCTCCCTAGGAGGAGGGAGTGAAAAACTGTTTTTT
v_call: TRBV18; d_call: TRBD1; j_call: TRBJ2-5; clone_size: -; cdr3_aa: CASSRTGAEETQYF; cdr3_nt: TGTGCCAGCTCACGGACAGGGGCAGAAGAGACCCAGTACTTC
v_call: TRBV5-1; d_call: -; j_call: TRBJ2-1; clone_size: -; cdr3_aa: CASTNGGNEQFF; cdr3_nt: TGCGCCAGCACAAACGGGGGTAATGAGCAGTTCTTC
v_call: TRBV7-2; d_call: -; j_call: TRBJ2-3; clone_size: -; cdr3_aa: CASQVLRPDTQYF; cdr3_nt: TGTGCCAGCCAGGTTCTCAGGCCAGATACGCAGTATTTT
v_call: TRBV7-9; d_call: -; j_call: TRBJ1-1; clone_size: -; cdr3_aa: CSSSWGTRVAFF; cdr3_nt: TGTTCCAGCAGCTGGGGGACTCGAGTGGCTTTCTTT
v_call: TRBV5-1; d_call: TRBD1; j_call: TRBJ2-7; clone_size: -; cdr3_aa: CASSMTGNSYEQYF; cdr3_nt: TGCGCCAGCAGCATGACAGGGAACTCCTACGAGCAGTACTTC
v_call: TRBV6-1; d_call: -; j_call: TRBJ2-2; clone_size: -; cdr3_aa: CASAPGYNTGELFF; cdr3_nt: TGTGCCAGCGCCCCAGGGTACAACACCGGGGAGCTGTTTTTT
v_call: TRBV7-9; d_call: -; j_call: TRBJ2-1; clone_size: few; cdr3_aa: CASSLSLGAWNEQFF; cdr3_nt: TGTGCCAGCAGCTTAAGCCTGGGGGCTTGGAATGAGCAGTTCTTC
v_call: TRBV14; d_call: TRBD2; j_call: TRBJ2-7; clone_size: -; cdr3_aa: CASSQDQALARPYEQYF; cdr3_nt: TGTGCCAGCAGCCAAGATCAGGCACTAGCGCGACCCTACGAGCAGTACTTC
v_call: TRBV28; d_call: -; j_call: TRBJ2-3; clone_size: -; cdr3_aa: CASSVAVTDTQYF; cdr3_nt: TGTGCCAGCAGTGTAGCGGTCACAGATACGCAGTATTTT